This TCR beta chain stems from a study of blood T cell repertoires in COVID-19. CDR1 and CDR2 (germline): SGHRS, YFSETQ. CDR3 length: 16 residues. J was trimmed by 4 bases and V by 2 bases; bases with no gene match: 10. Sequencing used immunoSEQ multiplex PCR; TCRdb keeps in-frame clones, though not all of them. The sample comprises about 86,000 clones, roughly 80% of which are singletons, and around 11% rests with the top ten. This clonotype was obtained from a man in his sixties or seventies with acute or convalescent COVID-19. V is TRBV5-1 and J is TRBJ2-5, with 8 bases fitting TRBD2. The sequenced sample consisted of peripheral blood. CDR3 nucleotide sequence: TGCGCCAGCAGCTTATCCTCGAGCGGGGGCGGAGAGACCCAGTACTTC. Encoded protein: CASSLSSSGGGETQYF.